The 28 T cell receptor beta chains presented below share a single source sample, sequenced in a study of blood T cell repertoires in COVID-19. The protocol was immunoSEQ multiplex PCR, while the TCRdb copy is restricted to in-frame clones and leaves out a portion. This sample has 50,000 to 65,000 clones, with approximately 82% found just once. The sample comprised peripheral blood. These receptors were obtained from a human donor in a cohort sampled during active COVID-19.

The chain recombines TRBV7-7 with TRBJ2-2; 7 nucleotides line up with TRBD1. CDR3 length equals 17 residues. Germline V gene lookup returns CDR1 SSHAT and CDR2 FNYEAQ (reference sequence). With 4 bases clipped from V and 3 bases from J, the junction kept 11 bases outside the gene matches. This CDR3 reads CASSSLPRGFDTGELFF. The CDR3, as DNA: TGTGCCAGCAGCTCCCTTCCCAGGGGGTTCGACACCGGGGAGCTGTTTTTT.

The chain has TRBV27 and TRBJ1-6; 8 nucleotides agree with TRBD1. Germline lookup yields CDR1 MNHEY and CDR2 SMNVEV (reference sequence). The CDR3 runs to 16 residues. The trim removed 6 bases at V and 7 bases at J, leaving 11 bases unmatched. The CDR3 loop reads CASSRQGQGGNSPLHF. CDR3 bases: TGTGCCAGCAGCCGACAGGGGCAGGGTGGAAATTCACCCCTCCACTTT.

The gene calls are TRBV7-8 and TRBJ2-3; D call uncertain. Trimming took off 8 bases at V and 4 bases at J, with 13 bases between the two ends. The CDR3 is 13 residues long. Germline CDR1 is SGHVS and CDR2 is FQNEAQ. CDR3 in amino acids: CASLPFFPDTQYF. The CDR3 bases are TGTGCCAGCCTCCCTTTTTTCCCAGATACGCAGTATTTT.

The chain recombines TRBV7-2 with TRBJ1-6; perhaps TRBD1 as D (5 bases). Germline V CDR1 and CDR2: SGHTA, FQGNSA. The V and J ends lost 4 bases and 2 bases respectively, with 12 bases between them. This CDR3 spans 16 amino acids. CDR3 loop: CASSSGGVAYNSPLHF. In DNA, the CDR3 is TGTGCCAGCAGCTCGGGAGGGGTCGCCTATAATTCACCCCTCCACTTT.

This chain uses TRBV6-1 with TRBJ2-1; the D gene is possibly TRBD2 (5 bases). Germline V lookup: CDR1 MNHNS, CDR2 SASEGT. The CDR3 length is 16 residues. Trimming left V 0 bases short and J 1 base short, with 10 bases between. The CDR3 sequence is CASSEASGLSYNEQFF. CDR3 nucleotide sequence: TGTGCCAGCAGTGAAGCGTCGGGATTGTCCTACAATGAGCAGTTCTTC.

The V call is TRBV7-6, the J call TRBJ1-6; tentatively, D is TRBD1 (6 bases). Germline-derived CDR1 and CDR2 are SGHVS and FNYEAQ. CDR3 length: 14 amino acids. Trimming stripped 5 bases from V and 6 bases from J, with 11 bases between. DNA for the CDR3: TGTGCCAGCAGCGATGGACAGCGTAATTCACCCCTCCACTTT. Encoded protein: CASSDGQRNSPLHF.

The CDR3 spells CASSYRGYEQYF. The CDR3 coding sequence is TGTGCCAGCAGTTACCGGGGCTACGAGCAGTACTTC. V is TRBV6-5 and J is TRBJ2-7; tentative D call: TRBD2 (5 bases). The CDR3 length is 12 residues. CDR1 is MNHEY and CDR2 is SVGAGI in the germline V gene. Trimming removed 2 bases from V and 3 bases from J, with 5 bases in between.

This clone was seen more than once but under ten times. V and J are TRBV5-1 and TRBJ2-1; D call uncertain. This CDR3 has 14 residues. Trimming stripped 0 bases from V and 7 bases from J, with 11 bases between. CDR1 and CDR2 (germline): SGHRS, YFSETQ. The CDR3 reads CASSLGPGANEQFF. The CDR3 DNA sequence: TGCGCCAGCAGCTTGGGGCCAGGCGCTAATGAGCAGTTCTTC.

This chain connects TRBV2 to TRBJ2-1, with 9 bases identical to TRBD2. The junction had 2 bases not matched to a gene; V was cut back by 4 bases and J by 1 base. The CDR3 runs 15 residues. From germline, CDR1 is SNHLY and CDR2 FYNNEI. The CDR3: CASSASGRSYNEQFF. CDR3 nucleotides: TGTGCCAGCAGTGCCAGCGGGAGGTCCTACAATGAGCAGTTCTTC.

CDR3 nucleotide sequence: TGTGCCAGCAGTTATGGGCTAGCGGGGATCTACGAGCAGTACTTC. The encoded protein is CASSYGLAGIYEQYF. The rearrangement links TRBV6-6 to TRBJ2-7, with 9 bases lining up with TRBD2. This CDR3 contains 15 residues. Germline trimming cut 3 bases from V and 3 bases from J; bases unmatched to any gene: 6. CDR1 MNHNY and CDR2 SVGAGI come from the germline V gene (reference sequence).

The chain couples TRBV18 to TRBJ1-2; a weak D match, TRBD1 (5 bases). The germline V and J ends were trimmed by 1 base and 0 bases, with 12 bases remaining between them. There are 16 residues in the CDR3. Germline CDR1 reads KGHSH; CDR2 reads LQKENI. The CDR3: CASSPQEGSANYGYTF. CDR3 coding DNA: TGTGCCAGCTCACCACAGGAGGGGTCAGCTAACTATGGCTACACCTTC. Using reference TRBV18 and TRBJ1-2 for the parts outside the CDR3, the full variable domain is NAGVMQNPRHLVRRRGQEARLRCSPMKGHSHVYWYRQLPEEGLKFMVYLQKENIIDESGMPKERFSAEFPKEGPSILRIQQVVRGDSAAYFCASSPQEGSANYGYTFGSGTRLTVV.

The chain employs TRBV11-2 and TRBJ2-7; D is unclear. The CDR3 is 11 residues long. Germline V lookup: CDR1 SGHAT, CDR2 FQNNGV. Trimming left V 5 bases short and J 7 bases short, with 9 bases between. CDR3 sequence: CASSQTLEQYF. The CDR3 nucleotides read TGTGCCAGCAGCCAGACTCTTGAGCAGTACTTC. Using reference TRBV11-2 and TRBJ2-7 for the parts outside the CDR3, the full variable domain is EAGVAQSPRYKIIEKRQSVAFWCNPISGHATLYWYQQILGQGPKLLIQFQNNGVVDDSQLPKDRFSAERLKGVDSTLKIQPAKLEDSAVYLCASSQTLEQYFGPGTRLTVT.

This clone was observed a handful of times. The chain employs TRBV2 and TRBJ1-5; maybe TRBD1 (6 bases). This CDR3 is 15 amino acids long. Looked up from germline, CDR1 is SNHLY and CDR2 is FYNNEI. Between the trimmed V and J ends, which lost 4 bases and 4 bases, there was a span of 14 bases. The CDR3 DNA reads TGTGCCAGCAGTGTTCAAGGACAGATGAATCAGCCCCAGCATTTT. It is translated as CASSVQGQMNQPQHF.

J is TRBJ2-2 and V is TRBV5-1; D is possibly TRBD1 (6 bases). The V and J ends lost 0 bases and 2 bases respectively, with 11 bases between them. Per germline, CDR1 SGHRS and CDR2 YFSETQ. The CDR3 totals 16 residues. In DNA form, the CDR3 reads TGCGCCAGCAGCTTGGATGGACAGTTCAACACCGGGGAGCTGTTTTTT. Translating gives CASSLDGQFNTGELFF. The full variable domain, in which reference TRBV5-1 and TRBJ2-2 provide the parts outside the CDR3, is KAGVTQTPRYLIKTRGQQVTLSCSPISGHRSVSWYQQTPGQGLQFLFEYFSETQRNKGNFPGRFSGRQFSNSRSEMNVSTLELGDSALYLCASSLDGQFNTGELFFGEGSRLTVL.

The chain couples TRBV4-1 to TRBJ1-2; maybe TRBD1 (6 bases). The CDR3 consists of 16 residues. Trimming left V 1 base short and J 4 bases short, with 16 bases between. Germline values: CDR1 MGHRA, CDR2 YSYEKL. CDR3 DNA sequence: TGCGCCAGCAGCCAAGCCGAAGGACAGAAATTCTATGGCTACACCTTC. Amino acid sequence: CASSQAEGQKFYGYTF.

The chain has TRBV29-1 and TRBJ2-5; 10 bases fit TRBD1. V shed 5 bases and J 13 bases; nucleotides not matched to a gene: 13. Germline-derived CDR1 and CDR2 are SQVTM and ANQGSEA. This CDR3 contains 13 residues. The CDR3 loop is CSVSDRGRLFAYF. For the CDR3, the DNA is TGCAGCGTTTCTGACAGGGGGCGGTTATTCGCGTACTTC.

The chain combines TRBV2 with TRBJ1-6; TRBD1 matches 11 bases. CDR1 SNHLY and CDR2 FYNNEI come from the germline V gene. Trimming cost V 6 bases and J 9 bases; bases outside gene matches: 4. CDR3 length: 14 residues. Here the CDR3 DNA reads TGTGCCAGCAGAGGACAGGGGGCGACTTCACCCCTCCACTTT. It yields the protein CASRGQGATSPLHF.

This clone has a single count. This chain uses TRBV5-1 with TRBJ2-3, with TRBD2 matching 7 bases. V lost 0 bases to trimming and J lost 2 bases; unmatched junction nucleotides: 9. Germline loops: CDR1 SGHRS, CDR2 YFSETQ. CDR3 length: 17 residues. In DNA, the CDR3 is TGCGCCAGCAGCTTGGGGGCGGGGGACTCGCCCACAGATACGCAGTATTTT. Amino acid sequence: CASSLGAGDSPTDTQYF.

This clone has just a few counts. Written as DNA, the CDR3 is TGTGCCAGCAGCTTAGTCGGGCTAGCGGACTCCGCGAACACCGGGGAGCTGTTTTTT. Protein sequence: CASSLVGLADSANTGELFF. The rearrangement links TRBV7-6 to TRBJ2-2; TRBD2 matches at 7 bases. Per germline, CDR1 SGHVS and CDR2 FNYEAQ. The length of the CDR3 is 19 residues. With V trimmed by 1 base and J by 0 bases, 11 bases remained unmatched. Drawing the rest from reference TRBV7-6 and TRBJ2-2, the complete variable domain is GAGVSQSPRYKVTKRGQDVALRCDPISGHVSLYWYRQALGQGPEFLTYFNYEAQQDKSGLPNDRFSAERPEGSISTLTIQRTEQRDSAMYRCASSLVGLADSANTGELFFGEGSRLTVL.

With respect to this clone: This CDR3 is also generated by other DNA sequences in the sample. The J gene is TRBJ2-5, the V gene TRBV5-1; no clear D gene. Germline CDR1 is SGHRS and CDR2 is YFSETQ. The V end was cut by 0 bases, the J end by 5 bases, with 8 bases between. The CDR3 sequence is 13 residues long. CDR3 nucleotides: TGCGCCAGCAGCTTGGGTGGCGGCGAGACCCAGTACTTC. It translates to CASSLGGGETQYF.

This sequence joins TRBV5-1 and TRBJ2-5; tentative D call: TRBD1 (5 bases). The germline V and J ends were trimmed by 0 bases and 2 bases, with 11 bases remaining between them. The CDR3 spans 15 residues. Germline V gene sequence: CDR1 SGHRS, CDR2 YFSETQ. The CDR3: CASSLAQGGQETQYF. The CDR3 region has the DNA TGCGCCAGCAGCTTGGCCCAGGGTGGACAAGAGACCCAGTACTTC. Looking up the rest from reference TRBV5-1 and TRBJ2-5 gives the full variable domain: KAGVTQTPRYLIKTRGQQVTLSCSPISGHRSVSWYQQTPGQGLQFLFEYFSETQRNKGNFPGRFSGRQFSNSRSEMNVSTLELGDSALYLCASSLAQGGQETQYFGPGTRLLVL.

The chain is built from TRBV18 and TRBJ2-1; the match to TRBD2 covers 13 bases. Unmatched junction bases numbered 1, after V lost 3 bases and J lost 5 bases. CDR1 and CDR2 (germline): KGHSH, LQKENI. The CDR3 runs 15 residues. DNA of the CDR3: TGTGCCAGCTCACCCGGACTAGCGGGGGACAATGAGCAGTTCTTC. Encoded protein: CASSPGLAGDNEQFF.

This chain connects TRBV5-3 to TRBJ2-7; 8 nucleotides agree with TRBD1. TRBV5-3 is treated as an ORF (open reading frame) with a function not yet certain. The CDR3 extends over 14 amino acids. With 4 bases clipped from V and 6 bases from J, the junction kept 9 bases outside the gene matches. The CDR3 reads CARSRQGARVEQYF. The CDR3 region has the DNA TGTGCCAGAAGCCGGCAGGGGGCGCGAGTCGAGCAGTACTTC.

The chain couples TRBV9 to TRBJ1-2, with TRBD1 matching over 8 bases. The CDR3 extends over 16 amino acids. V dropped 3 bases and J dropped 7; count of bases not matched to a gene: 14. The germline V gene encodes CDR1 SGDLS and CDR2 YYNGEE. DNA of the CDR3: TGTGCCAGCAGCGCAGGGGGCGCGTTTGTTCGGTCTGGCTACACCTTC. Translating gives CASSAGGAFVRSGYTF.

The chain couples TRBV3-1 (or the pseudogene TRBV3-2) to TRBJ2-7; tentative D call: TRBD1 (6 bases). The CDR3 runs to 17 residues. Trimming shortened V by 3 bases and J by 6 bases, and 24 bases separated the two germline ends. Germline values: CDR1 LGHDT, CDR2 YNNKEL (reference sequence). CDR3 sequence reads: CASSHRLGGQGKGEQYF. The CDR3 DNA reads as TGTGCCAGCAGCCACCGCCTAGGAGGCCAGGGGAAAGGCGAGCAGTACTTC.

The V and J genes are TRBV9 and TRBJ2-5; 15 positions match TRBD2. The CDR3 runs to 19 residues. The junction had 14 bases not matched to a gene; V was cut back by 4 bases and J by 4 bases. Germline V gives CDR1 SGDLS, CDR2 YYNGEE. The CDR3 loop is CASSPLLGLAGGTRETQYF. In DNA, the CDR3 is TGTGCCAGCAGCCCACTCCTGGGACTAGCGGGAGGAACGAGAGAGACCCAGTACTTC.

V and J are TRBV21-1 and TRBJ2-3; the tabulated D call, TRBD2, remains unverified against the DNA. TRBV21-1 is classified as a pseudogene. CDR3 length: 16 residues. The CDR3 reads CASSKESSEGLGTQYF. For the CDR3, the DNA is TGTGCCAGCAGCAAAGAGAGTAGCGAAGGGTTAGGTACGCAGTATTTT.

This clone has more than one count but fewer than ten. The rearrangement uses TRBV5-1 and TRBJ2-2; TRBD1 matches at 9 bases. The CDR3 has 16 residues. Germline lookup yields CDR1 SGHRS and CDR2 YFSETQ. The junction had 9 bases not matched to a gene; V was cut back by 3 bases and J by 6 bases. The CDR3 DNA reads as TGCGCCAGCAGCTCAGCCGGGACAGGGTTCGCCGGGGAGCTGTTTTTT. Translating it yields CASSSAGTGFAGELFF.